A selection of T cell receptor beta chains follows, all from one sample in a study of breast tumors, draining lymph nodes, adjacent tissues. One entry per CDR3 protein, called by TCRdb with MiXCR from the multiplex PCR reads. The sample includes about 130,000 distinct CDR3 sequences, about 20% seen only once; the top ten take 2.5% to 3%. The sequenced material came from axillary lymph node tissue. These receptors originate from a female donor with breast cancer. Some clones in this sample may be carry-over from other donors' samples. Both conserved end residues are part of each CDR3. D genes are given only for firm matches. Clone size is shown for a subset of rows, as once, few, many or a class of expanded clone.

V	D	J	size	DNA	CDR3
TRBV5-4	NA	TRBJ2-1	NA	TGTGCCAGCAGCCCCCCGGACACCTACAATGAGCAGTTCTTC	CASSPPDTYNEQFF
TRBV27	TRBD1	TRBJ1-6	many	TGTGCCAGCAGTTTATTGGACAGGGGCAATTCACCCCTCCACTTT	CASSLLDRGNSPLHF
TRBV3-1	NA	TRBJ2-2	NA	TGTGCCAGCAGCCCGACGGGCGGGATCACCGGGGAGCTGTTTTTT	CASSPTGGITGELFF
TRBV6-2/TRBV6-3	NA	TRBJ2-7	many	TGTGCCAGCAGTACGGGCCGGTCAGCCAGCTCCTACGAGCAGTACTTC	CASSTGRSASSYEQYF
TRBV4-3	NA	TRBJ2-7	many	TGCGCCAGCAGCCAAGACCCCGGGCCGGGATACGAGCAGTACTTC	CASSQDPGPGYEQYF
TRBV5-5	TRBD2	TRBJ2-7	NA	TGTGCCAGCAGCTTATATGCGGGAGGGGGCTACGAGCAGTACTTC	CASSLYAGGGYEQYF
TRBV6-2/TRBV6-3	TRBD2	TRBJ2-3	many	TGTGCCAGCAGTTACTCCTTGCGGGAGGGCCCAGTCGCAGATACGCAGTATTTT	CASSYSLREGPVADTQYF
TRBV6-1	NA	TRBJ2-7	many	TGTGCCAGCAGTCGGACAGATAACTACGAGCAGTACTTC	CASSRTDNYEQYF
TRBV6-2/TRBV6-3	NA	TRBJ2-7	many	TGTGCCAGCAGTTATAAAAACGAGCAGTACTTC	CASSYKNEQYF
TRBV13	NA	TRBJ2-1	many	TGTGCCAGCAAGTTCCGACGGTCCTACAATGAGCAGTTCTTC	CASKFRRSYNEQFF
TRBV5-4	NA	TRBJ2-1	many	TGTGCCAGCAGCTTGTTTCCCACTAATGAGCAGTTCTTC	CASSLFPTNEQFF
TRBV9	NA	TRBJ2-1	many	TGTGCCAGCAGCGTAGCCCCATCATCCTACAATGAGCAGTTCTTC	CASSVAPSSYNEQFF
TRBV7-8	NA	TRBJ1-1	NA	TGTGCCAGCAGCCTAGTCTTAGGGAACACTGAAGCTTTCTTT	CASSLVLGNTEAFF
TRBV9	TRBD1	TRBJ2-2	many	TGTGCCAGCAGCTTACGACAGGGGGGTTCCGGGGAGCTGTTTTTT	CASSLRQGGSGELFF
TRBV18	NA	TRBJ1-5	few	TGTGCCAGCTCACCACCGGGGTTTCAGCCCCAGCATTTT	CASSPPGFQPQHF
TRBV12-3/TRBV12-4	NA	TRBJ2-3	NA	TGTGCCAGCAGACCCCGGGGGCTAGGAAACACAGATACGCAGTATTTT	CASRPRGLGNTDTQYF
TRBV18	NA	TRBJ2-1	NA	TGTGCCAGCTCACCGTCGAAGGCGGGCCTTTCCTACAATGAGCAGTTCTTC	CASSPSKAGLSYNEQFF
TRBV6-5	TRBD2	TRBJ2-1	few	TGTGCCAGCAGTCTCTCCGGGACTAGCGGGAGTCGCTTCTCCAATGCGCAGTTCTTC	CASSLSGTSGSRFSNAQFF
TRBV5-1	NA	TRBJ2-5	few	TGCGCCAGCAGCTTGGATGGGAGGCGGCAAGAGACCCAGTACTTC	CASSLDGRRQETQYF
TRBV6-5	NA	TRBJ2-1	many	TGTGCCAGCAGTATCGACTTGCCAGGAGGGTCCTACAATGAGCAGTTCTTC	CASSIDLPGGSYNEQFF
TRBV6-1	NA	TRBJ1-5	many	TGTGCCAGCAGTGAAGGGCCTAGCAATCAGCCCCAGCATTTT	CASSEGPSNQPQHF
TRBV2	NA	TRBJ2-7	many	TGTGCCAGCAGCGTACAGGTTGGGGTCTTATACGAGCAGTACTTC	CASSVQVGVLYEQYF
TRBV12-3/TRBV12-4	TRBD2	TRBJ2-3	few	TGTGCCAGCAGTCCCGGGACTAGCGGGAGGGGGGGCACAGATACGCAGTATTTT	CASSPGTSGRGGTDTQYF
TRBV20-1	TRBD1	TRBJ2-5	many	TGCAGTGCGGCCGGGACAGGGGGCGTAGAGACCCAGTACTTC	CSAAGTGGVETQYF
TRBV5-8	TRBD1	TRBJ2-7	few	TGTGCCAGCATCACCCCACAGGGGGTGACCTACGAGCAGTACTTC	CASITPQGVTYEQYF
TRBV4-3	NA	TRBJ2-3	many	TGCGCCAGCAGCCAATCAGGAGGCGCAGATACGCAGTATTTT	CASSQSGGADTQYF
TRBV3-1	NA	TRBJ2-1	few	TGTGCCAGCAGCCTCGCGGACCCCTACAATGAGCAGTTCTTC	CASSLADPYNEQFF
TRBV10-2	NA	TRBJ1-5	many	TGCGCCAGCAGAGTAGATCGGGGTCAGCCCCAGCATTTT	CASRVDRGQPQHF
TRBV5-1	TRBD2	TRBJ2-3	many	TGCGCCAGCAGCTTGGACTGGGGAGGGCCCGCAGATACGCAGTATTTT	CASSLDWGGPADTQYF
TRBV20-1	TRBD2	TRBJ2-3	many	TGCAGTGCTCCCCGGCTAGCGGGAGAAGGAGATACGCAGTATTTT	CSAPRLAGEGDTQYF
TRBV27	TRBD1	TRBJ1-1	NA	TGTGCCAGCCATCCCCTGACAGGGGGAACAGCTTTCTTT	CASHPLTGGTAFF
TRBV5-6	TRBD1	TRBJ1-2	many	TGTGCCAGCAGCAGAAAGGACAGGGGAGCTAACTATGGCTACACCTTC	CASSRKDRGANYGYTF
TRBV28	NA	TRBJ2-1	NA	TGTGCCAGCAGTTTATGGGGACGATCTAGGGACAATGAGCAGTTCTTC	CASSLWGRSRDNEQFF